These T cell receptor beta chains were read from a single sample in a study of memory CD4+ T cells and cytomegalovirus serostatus. TCRdb's table, derived via immunoSEQ multiplex PCR, lists solely in-frame clones and lacks some. The sample lists 50,000 to 65,000 clones; 75% to 85% were seen once. The sequenced material came from memory CD4+ T cells from blood. These receptors came from an adult in good health and CMV-seronegative. The CDR3 runs from the conserved cysteine through the conserved F or W. Fields, in order: D gene, CDR3 length, clone size, J gene, V gene, CDR3 protein, CDR3 DNA. The D gene is left open where the match is weak. Size tells how often a clone was seen (once, few, many) or the class of an expanded clone, and some rows leave it out.

NA,11,few,TRBJ2-7,TRBV30,CAGTGVYEQYF,TGTGCCGGGACGGGGGTCTACGAGCAGTACTTC
NA,13,NA,TRBJ1-5,TRBV29-1,CSVETILGQPQHF,TGCAGCGTCGAAACAATCTTAGGTCAGCCCCAGCATTTT
TRBD2,16,NA,TRBJ2-2,TRBV6-1,CASSGSRLAGTGELFF,TGTGCCAGCAGTGGCTCAAGACTAGCGGGGACCGGGGAGCTGTTTTTT
NA,14,NA,TRBJ1-2,TRBV28,CASSLAQERRGYTF,TGTGCCAGCAGTTTGGCACAGGAGAGACGTGGCTACACCTTC
NA,13,NA,TRBJ1-2,TRBV6-1,CASSVGRGYGYTF,TGTGCCAGCAGCGTCGGGAGGGGCTATGGCTACACCTTC
NA,15,NA,TRBJ2-5,TRBV5-1,CASSLGAGYQETQYF,TGCGCCAGCAGCTTGGGGGCGGGGTATCAAGAGACCCAGTACTTC
TRBD1,12,few,TRBJ1-6,TRBV6-5,CATGQGNSPLHF,TGTGCCACCGGACAGGGGAATTCACCCCTCCACTTT
NA,15,NA,TRBJ2-2,TRBV4-1,CASRSLTENTGELFF,TGCGCCAGCAGGTCCCTCACGGAGAACACCGGGGAGCTGTTTTTT
TRBD1,14,few,TRBJ2-2,TRBV18,CASSGQGSHGELFF,TGTGCCAGCTCAGGACAGGGATCACACGGGGAGCTGTTTTTT
NA,17,NA,TRBJ1-2,TRBV5-1,CASSSPQQGSVLYGYTF,TGCGCCAGCAGCTCGCCCCAGCAGGGATCAGTCCTCTATGGCTACACCTTC
TRBD2,17,NA,TRBJ2-3,TRBV7-8,CASSSPTVAGTTDTQYF,TGTGCCAGCAGCTCGCCTACCGTAGCGGGAACCACAGATACGCAGTATTTT
TRBD1,17,NA,TRBJ1-5,TRBV29-1,CSVATGADYDSNQPQHF,TGCAGCGTCGCTACAGGGGCCGATTACGATAGCAATCAGCCCCAGCATTTT
TRBD2,19,NA,TRBJ2-4,TRBV7-2,CASSPWGRGDLLAKNIQYF,TGTGCCAGCAGCCCCTGGGGGCGGGGGGATCTACTAGCCAAAAACATTCAGTACTTC
NA,16,NA,TRBJ2-1,TRBV2,CASSSEGGRFNNEQFF,TGTGCCAGCAGTAGTGAGGGGGGGCGGTTTAACAATGAGCAGTTCTTC
NA,13,NA,TRBJ1-1,TRBV7-8,CASSLVWASLAFF,TGTGCCAGCAGCTTAGTTTGGGCTAGTTTAGCTTTCTTT
TRBD1,15,NA,TRBJ1-6,TRBV30,CAWGQGSSYNSPLHF,TGTGCCTGGGGACAGGGGAGCTCCTATAATTCACCCCTCCACTTT
NA,13,medium-sized,TRBJ2-1,TRBV2,CASSEWSNNEQFF,TGTGCCAGCAGTGAATGGTCCAACAATGAGCAGTTCTTC